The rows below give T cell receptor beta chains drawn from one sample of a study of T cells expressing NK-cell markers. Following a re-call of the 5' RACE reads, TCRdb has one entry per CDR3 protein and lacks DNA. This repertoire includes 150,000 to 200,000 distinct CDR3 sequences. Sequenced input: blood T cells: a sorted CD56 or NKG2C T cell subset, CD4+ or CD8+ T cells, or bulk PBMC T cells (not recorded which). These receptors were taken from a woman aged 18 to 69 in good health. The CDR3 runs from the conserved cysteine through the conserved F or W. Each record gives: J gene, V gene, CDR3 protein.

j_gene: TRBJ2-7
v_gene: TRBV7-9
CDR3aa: CASSFGGPNYEQYF

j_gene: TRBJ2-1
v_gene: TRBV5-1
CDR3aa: CASSPSSGLNNEQFF

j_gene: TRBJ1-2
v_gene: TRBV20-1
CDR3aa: CSAIGAVTPCYTF

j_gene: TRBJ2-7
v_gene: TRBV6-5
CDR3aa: CASSYSGQGFYEQYF

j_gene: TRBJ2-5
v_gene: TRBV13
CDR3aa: CASSMTGRGSQETQYF

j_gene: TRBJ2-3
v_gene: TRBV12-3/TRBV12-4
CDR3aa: CASSRGTSQTVDTQYF

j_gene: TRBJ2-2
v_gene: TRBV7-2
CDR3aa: CASGRMPPSTGELFF

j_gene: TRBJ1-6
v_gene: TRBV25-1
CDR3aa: CASSESGGAYNSPLHF

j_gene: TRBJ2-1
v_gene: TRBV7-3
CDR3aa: CASSLLGLAGSEQFF

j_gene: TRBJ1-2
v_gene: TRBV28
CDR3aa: CASSSDRTSNYGYTF

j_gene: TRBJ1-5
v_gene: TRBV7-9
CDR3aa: CASSVGSDGQPQHF

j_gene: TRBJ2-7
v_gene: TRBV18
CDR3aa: CASSPEGTSGTYEQYF

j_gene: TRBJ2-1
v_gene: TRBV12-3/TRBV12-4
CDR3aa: CASSLVQERREQFF

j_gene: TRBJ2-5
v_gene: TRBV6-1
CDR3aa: CASRRLGQETQYF

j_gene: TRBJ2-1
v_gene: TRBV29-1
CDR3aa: CSVARQASNEQFF

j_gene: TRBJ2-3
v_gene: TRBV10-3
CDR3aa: CASQDPAGITDTQYF

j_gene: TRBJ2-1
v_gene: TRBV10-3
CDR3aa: CAISGSAGDAYNEQFF

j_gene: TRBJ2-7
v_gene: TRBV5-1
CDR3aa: CASSLMSQDEQYF

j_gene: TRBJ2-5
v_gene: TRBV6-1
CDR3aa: CASSEALTGHEGQETQYF

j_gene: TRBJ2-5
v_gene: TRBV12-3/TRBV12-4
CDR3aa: CASSGGAGTEETQYF

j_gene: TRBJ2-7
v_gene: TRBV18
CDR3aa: CASSPPSPGGYEQYF

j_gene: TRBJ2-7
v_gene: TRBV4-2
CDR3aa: CASSQRAADEQYF

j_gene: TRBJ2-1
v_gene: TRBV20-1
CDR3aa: CSASTGLAQGVQFF

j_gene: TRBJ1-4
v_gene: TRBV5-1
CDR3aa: CASSRTDLATNEKLFF

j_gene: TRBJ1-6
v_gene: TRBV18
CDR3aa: CASSPSGLPNSPLHF

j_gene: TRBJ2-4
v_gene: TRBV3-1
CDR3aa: CASSQDSTGIQYF

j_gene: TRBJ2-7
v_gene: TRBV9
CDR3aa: CASSAGGQSSYEQYF

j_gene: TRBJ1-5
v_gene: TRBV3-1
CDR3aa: CASSQDGIPGGSNQPQHF

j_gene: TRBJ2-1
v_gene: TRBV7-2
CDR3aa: CASSLGYGVNNEQFF

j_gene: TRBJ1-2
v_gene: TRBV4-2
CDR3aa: CASSQGGQSYGYTF

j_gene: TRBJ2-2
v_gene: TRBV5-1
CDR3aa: CASSLGLAGLELFF

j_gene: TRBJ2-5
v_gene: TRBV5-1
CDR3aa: CASSLVISGAETQYF

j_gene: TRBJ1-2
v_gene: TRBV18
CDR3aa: CASSPAVDGGYTF

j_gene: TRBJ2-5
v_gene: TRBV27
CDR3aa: CASSLEGRGQETQYF

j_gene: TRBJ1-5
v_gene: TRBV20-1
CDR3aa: CSATLRGPQHF

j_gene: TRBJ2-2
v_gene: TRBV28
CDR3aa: CASSLSGGASGELFF

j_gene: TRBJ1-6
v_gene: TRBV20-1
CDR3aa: CSARDISTDYNSPLHF

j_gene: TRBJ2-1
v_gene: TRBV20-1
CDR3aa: CSVRSGRERNEQFF

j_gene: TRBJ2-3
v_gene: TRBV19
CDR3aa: CATMSGRAADTQYF

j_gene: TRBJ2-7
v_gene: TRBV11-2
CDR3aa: CASSLGGARESYEQYF

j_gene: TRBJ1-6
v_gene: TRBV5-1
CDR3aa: CASRPGAGDSPLHF

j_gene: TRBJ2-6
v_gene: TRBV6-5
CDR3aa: CASSYRTGSGANVLTF

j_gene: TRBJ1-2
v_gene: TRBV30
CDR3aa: CAWTPVYGYTF

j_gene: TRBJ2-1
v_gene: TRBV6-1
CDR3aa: CASSELRGPYNEQFF

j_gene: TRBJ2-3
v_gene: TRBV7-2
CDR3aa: CASSPTSGEEGTQYF